The clone carrying this TCR beta chain was observed a few times. The data stem from a study of blood T cells in healthy people across ages. Trimming removed 2 bases from V and 2 bases from J; junction bases left unmatched: 5. This CDR3 is built from 16 residues. The germline V gene encodes CDR1 LGHNT and CDR2 FRNRAP. With a J-beta primer mix and a sample-barcoded 5' primer, a second PCR ran about 7 to 12 cycles. Each cDNA molecule, via a template-switch adaptor with 12 random nucleotides, was tagged. All samples gave at least 2.5 million CDR3-containing paired-end reads. TCRdb ran MiXCR on the 5' RACE reads and lists one entry per CDR3 protein. The sample lists around 700,000 distinct CDR3 sequences; roughly 25% were seen once. This sample also belongs to another study, concerning T cells of mothers and their children. Per that study: For the second PCR, the M1S primer put in sample barcodes and 2-4 random nucleotides. Thymic selection molds TCR recombination products alike in related and unrelated pairs.

The receptor was isolated from a boy aged 5-17 years in good health. The V gene is TRBV12-5, the J gene TRBJ2-1; 8 bases are a match to TRBD2. Material for sequencing was blood. The CDR3 region is CASGLYTGGAYNEQFF. In nucleotides, the CDR3 is TGTGCTAGTGGTTTGTACACGGGGGGGGCCTACAATGAGCAGTTCTTC.